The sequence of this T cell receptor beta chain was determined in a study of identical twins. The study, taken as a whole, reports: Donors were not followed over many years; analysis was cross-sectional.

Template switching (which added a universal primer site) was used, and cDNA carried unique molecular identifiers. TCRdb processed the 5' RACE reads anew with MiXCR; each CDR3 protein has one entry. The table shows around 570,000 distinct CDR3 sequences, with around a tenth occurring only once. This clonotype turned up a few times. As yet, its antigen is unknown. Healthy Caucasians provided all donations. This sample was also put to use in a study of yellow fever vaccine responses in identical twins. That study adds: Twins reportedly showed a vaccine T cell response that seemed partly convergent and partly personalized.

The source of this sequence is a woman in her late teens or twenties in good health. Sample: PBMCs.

The CDR3 coding sequence is TGCGCCTCGTCGGTGGTCCCGAGCACAGATACGCAGTATTTT. Translation gives CASSVVPSTDTQYF. The rearrangement joins TRBV5-1 to TRBJ2-3; D uncertain. This CDR3 region has 14 residues. The germline gives CDR1 SGHRS, CDR2 YFSETQ. Trimming stripped 10 bases from V and 0 bases from J, with 15 bases between.